This T cell receptor beta chain was found in a study of liver allograft versus peripheral blood T cells. At the level of the study: Graft-liver T cell receptor repertoires were compared against recipient peripheral blood repertoires.

Findings and limits, study-wide: Repertoires of T cell receptors that resided inside liver allografts reportedly differed from those in peripheral blood.

TCRdb reprocessed the reads with MiXCR, giving one entry per CDR3 protein. Of some 7,000 distinct CDR3 sequences listed, over 15% are singletons. The CDR3 spans 13 residues. The trim removed 8 bases at V and 5 bases at J, leaving 7 bases unmatched. The germline gives CDR1 LNHNV, CDR2 YYDKDF (reference sequence). This clonotype is medium-sized in the sample. What it recognizes is unknown. The TCR sequence derives from a human patient who had a liver transplant. The T cells may partly be graft donor cells. This chain links TRBV15 with TRBJ1-2; TRBD1 aligns across 8 bases. The CDR3 bases are TGTGCCACCCAGACAGGGGCAGGGTATGGCTACACCTTC. This gives the protein CATQTGAGYGYTF.